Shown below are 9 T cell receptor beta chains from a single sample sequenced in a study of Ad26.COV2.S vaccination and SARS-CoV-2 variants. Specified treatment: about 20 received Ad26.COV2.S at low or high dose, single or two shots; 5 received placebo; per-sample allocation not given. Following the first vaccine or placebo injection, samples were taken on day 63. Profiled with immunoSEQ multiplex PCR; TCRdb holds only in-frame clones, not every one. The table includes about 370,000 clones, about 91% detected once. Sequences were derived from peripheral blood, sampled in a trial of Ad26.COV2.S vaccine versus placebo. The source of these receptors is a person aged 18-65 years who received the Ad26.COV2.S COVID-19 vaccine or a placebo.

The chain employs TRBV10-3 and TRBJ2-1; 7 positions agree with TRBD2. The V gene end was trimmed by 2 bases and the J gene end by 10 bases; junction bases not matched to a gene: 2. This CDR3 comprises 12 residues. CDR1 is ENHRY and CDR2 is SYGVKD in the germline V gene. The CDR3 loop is CAISEGREEQFF. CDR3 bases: TGTGCCATCAGTGAGGGGCGGGAGGAGCAGTTCTTC.

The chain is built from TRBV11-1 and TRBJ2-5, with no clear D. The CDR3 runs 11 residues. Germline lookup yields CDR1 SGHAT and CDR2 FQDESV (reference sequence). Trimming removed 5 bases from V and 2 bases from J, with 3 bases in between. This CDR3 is CASSAQETQYF. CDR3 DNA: TGTGCCAGCAGCGCGCAAGAGACCCAGTACTTC.

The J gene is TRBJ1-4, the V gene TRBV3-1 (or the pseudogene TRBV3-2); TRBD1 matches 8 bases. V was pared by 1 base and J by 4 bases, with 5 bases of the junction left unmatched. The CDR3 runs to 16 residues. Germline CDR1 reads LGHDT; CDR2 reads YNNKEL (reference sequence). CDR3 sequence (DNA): TGTGCCAGCAGCCAAGCCCAGGGGGCTAATAATGAAAAACTGTTTTTT. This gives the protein CASSQAQGANNEKLFF.

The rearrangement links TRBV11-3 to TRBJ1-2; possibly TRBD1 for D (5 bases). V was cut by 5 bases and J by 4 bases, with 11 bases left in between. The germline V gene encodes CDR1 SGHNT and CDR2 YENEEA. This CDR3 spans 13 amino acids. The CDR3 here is CASSLGRPYGYTF. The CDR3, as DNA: TGTGCCAGCAGCCTGGGACGGCCCTATGGCTACACCTTC.

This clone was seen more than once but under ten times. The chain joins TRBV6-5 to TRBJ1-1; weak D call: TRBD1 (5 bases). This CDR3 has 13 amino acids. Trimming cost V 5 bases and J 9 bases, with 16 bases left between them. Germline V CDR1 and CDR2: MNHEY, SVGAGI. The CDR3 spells CASSHPRDGKAFF. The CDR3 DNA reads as TGTGCCAGCAGTCACCCTAGGGACGGGAAAGCTTTCTTT.

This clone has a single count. The CDR3 region is CASTPGATQETQYF. The CDR3 coding sequence is TGTGCCAGCACCCCTGGGGCGACCCAAGAGACCCAGTACTTC. This chain links TRBV9 with TRBJ2-5, with D possibly matching TRBD1 (5 bases). Trimming pared 6 bases from V and 1 base from J, leaving 13 bases between. The CDR3 has 14 amino acids. Germline V gene sequence: CDR1 SGDLS, CDR2 YYNGEE.

The CDR3 DNA follows: TGCGCCAGCAGCTTCAAGGGGACCGGGGAGCTGTTTTTT. This sequence encodes CASSFKGTGELFF. This chain connects TRBV5-1 to TRBJ2-2, with a tentative D call TRBD1 (5 bases). The CDR3 is 13 amino acids. V lost 2 bases to trimming and J lost 5 bases, with 7 bases between them. Germline V lookup: CDR1 SGHRS, CDR2 YFSETQ.

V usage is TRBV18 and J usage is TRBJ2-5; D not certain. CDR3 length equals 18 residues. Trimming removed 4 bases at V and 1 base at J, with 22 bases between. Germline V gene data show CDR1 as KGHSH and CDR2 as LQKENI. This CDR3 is CASSLKEVSAEIQETQYF. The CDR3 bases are TGTGCCAGCTCACTCAAAGAGGTATCGGCGGAGATCCAAGAGACCCAGTACTTC.

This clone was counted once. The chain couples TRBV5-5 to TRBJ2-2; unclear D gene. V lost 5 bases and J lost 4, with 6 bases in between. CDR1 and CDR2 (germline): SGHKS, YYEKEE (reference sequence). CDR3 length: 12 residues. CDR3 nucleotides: TGTGCCAGCAGTCAGATCACCGGGGAGCTGTTTTTT. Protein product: CASSQITGELFF.